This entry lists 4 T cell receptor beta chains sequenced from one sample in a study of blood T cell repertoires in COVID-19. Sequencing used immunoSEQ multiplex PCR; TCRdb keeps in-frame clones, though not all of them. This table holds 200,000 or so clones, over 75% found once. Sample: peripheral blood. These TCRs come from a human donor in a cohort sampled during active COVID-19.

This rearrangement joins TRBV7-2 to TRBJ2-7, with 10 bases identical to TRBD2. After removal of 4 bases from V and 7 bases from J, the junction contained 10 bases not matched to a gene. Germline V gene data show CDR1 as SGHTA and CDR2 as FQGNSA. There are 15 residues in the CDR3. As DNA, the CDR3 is TGTGCCAGCAGCTCACAGGCTAGCGGGAGTTGGGAGCAGTACTTC. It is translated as CASSSQASGSWEQYF.

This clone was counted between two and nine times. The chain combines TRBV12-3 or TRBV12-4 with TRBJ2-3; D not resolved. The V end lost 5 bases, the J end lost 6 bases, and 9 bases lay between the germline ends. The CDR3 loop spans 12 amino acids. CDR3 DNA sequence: TGTGCCAGCAGTACCTACGGGGATACGCAGTATTTT. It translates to CASSTYGDTQYF.

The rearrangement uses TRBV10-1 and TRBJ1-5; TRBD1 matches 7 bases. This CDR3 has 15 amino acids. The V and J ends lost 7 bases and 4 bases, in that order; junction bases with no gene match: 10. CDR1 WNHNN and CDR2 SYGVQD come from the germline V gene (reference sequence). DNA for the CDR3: TGCGCCAGCACCAGACAGGGTCGAGGGAATCAGCCCCAGCATTTT. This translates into CASTRQGRGNQPQHF.

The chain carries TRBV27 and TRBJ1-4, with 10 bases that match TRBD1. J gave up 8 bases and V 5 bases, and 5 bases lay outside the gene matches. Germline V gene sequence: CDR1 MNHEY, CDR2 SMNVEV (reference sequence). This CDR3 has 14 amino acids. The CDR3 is CASSRDRGREKLFF. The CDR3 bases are TGTGCCAGCAGTCGGGACAGGGGTCGCGAAAAACTGTTTTTT.